The rows below give T cell receptor beta chains drawn from one sample of a study of blood T cells in healthy people across ages. TCRdb analysed the 5' RACE reads with MiXCR anew, one entry per CDR3 protein. The sample includes around 1,500,000 distinct CDR3 sequences, around two fifths of them seen just once. Material for sequencing was blood. The receptor set was obtained from a woman between 18 and 29 years old in good health. The CDR3 runs from the conserved cysteine through the conserved F or W. The order of the fields is V gene, J gene, clone size, D gene, CDR3 protein, CDR3 DNA. A D gene is named only where the DNA matches it firmly. Only part of the rows carry a size: once, few, many, or a class if the clone is expanded.

TRBV29-1	TRBJ2-2	.	TRBD1	CSVEEDREAGELFF	TGCAGCGTTGAGGAGGACAGGGAGGCCGGGGAGCTGTTTTTT
TRBV5-1	TRBJ2-2	.	TRBD1	CASSLGRTGRGHGELFF	TGCGCCAGCAGCTTGGGGCGGACAGGAAGAGGTCACGGGGAGCTGTTTTTT
TRBV4-1	TRBJ1-2	.	TRBD1	CASSQEGQGLGGYTF	TGCGCCAGCAGCCAGGAGGGACAGGGTTTGGGCGGCTACACCTTC
TRBV20-1	TRBJ2-3	once	.	CSAYTGTPTPTQYF	TGCAGTGCCTATACCGGGACGCCCACCCCTACGCAGTATTTT
TRBV6-1	TRBJ2-7	.	TRBD1	CASSDDRGFSYEQYF	TGTGCCAGCAGTGACGACAGGGGGTTCTCCTACGAGCAGTACTTC
TRBV30	TRBJ1-2	.	TRBD1	CAWSRRDRSLYSYTF	TGTGCCTGGAGTCGAAGGGACAGGAGCCTCTATAGCTACACCTTC
TRBV5-1	TRBJ2-7	.	TRBD1	CAQGSRDRSGQQYF	TGCGCCCAAGGATCCCGGGACAGATCCGGGCAGCAGTACTTC
TRBV4-1	TRBJ2-3	.	.	CASSAIPDTQYF	TGCGCCAGCAGCGCAATTCCAGATACGCAGTATTTT
TRBV29-1	TRBJ1-2	.	.	CSVLGLDHTF	TGCAGCGTGCTAGGGCTCGATCACACCTTC
TRBV5-6	TRBJ2-7	.	.	CASSLLGKDGSSYEQYF	TGTGCCAGCAGCTTGTTGGGGAAGGACGGGAGCTCCTACGAGCAGTACTTC
TRBV14	TRBJ2-7	.	.	CASSQVRREQYF	TGTGCCAGCAGCCAAGTCCGTCGGGAGCAGTACTTC
TRBV9	TRBJ2-5	few	.	CASSVSGFGGETQYF	TGTGCCAGCAGCGTAAGCGGGTTTGGGGGGGAGACCCAGTACTTC
TRBV20-1	TRBJ2-4	.	.	CSAREGVSKNIQYF	TGCAGTGCTAGAGAAGGGGTCTCAAAAAACATTCAGTACTTC
TRBV9	TRBJ2-1	few	.	CASSGYRGYNEQFF	TGTGCCAGCTCGGGGTACCGGGGTTACAATGAGCAGTTCTTC
TRBV3-1	TRBJ2-1	.	.	CASSQTDREQFF	TGTGCCAGCAGCCAAACGGATCGTGAGCAGTTCTTC
TRBV12-5	TRBJ2-5	few	.	CASGLAPEAQYF	TGTGCTAGTGGTTTGGCCCCGGAGGCCCAGTACTTC
TRBV29-1	TRBJ1-2	few	.	CSVEGGESYGYTF	TGCAGCGTTGAAGGCGGGGAAAGCTATGGCTACACCTTC
TRBV13	TRBJ2-1	.	TRBD2	CASSPLGLAGSSSYNEQFF	TGTGCCAGCAGCCCCCTAGGACTAGCGGGGTCAAGCTCCTACAATGAGCAGTTCTTC
TRBV9	TRBJ2-3	few	TRBD2	CASSAVKLAGSTDTQYF	TGTGCCAGCAGCGCCGTGAAACTAGCGGGCTCCACAGATACGCAGTATTTT
TRBV20-1	TRBJ1-2	.	.	CSASLADSNYGYTF	TGCAGTGCTAGTCTGGCTGACTCTAACTATGGCTACACCTTC
TRBV28	TRBJ1-1	.	.	CASSFIVGMNTEAFF	TGTGCCAGCAGTTTTATCGTAGGGATGAACACTGAAGCTTTCTTT
TRBV5-1	TRBJ2-3	.	.	CASSFYGGSTDTQYF	TGCGCCAGCAGCTTTTACGGGGGCAGCACAGATACGCAGTATTTT
TRBV20-1	TRBJ2-3	few	TRBD2	CSARPGLAGLIHTDTQYF	TGCAGTGCTCGCCCCGGACTAGCGGGCCTCATACACACAGATACGCAGTATTTT
TRBV10-3	TRBJ2-4	.	.	CAISDEKAKNIQYF	TGTGCCATCAGTGACGAGAAGGCCAAAAACATTCAGTACTTC
TRBV29-1	TRBJ1-2	.	.	CSGERGQGYGYTF	TGCAGCGGTGAGAGGGGTCAAGGGTATGGCTACACCTTC
TRBV6-2/TRBV6-3	TRBJ2-2	.	.	CASSWLERTGELFF	TGTGCCAGCAGTTGGCTAGAGAGGACCGGGGAGCTGTTTTTT
TRBV5-1	TRBJ2-7	.	.	CASSLGQRYNEQYF	TGCGCCAGCAGCTTAGGACAGAGGTACAATGAGCAGTACTTC
TRBV2	TRBJ2-7	.	.	CASREDGNGEQYF	TGTGCCAGCAGGGAGGACGGAAACGGCGAGCAGTACTTC
TRBV18	TRBJ1-1	.	TRBD1	CASLNQQGRKEMNTEAFF	TGTGCCAGCTTAAACCAACAGGGGCGAAAAGAAATGAACACTGAAGCTTTCTTT
TRBV11-3	TRBJ2-4	.	TRBD2	CASSPDGGEAKNIRYF	TGTGCCAGCAGCCCAGATGGGGGGGAGGCCAAAAACATTCGGTACTTC
TRBV10-3	TRBJ2-7	.	TRBD1	CAITPSDRGISYNEQYF	TGTGCCATCACCCCTAGCGACAGGGGGATATCCTACAATGAGCAGTACTTC
TRBV4-1	TRBJ1-4	many	TRBD1	CASSQGIGTGGSGEKLFF	TGCGCCAGCAGCCAAGGTATTGGGACAGGAGGGAGTGGTGAAAAACTGTTTTTT
TRBV5-1	TRBJ1-4	.	.	CASSLRWDTEKLFF	TGCGCCAGCAGCTTGAGATGGGATACTGAAAAACTGTTTTTT
TRBV27	TRBJ2-1	.	TRBD2	CASGSGRSSYNGQFF	TGTGCCAGCGGTAGCGGGAGGAGCTCCTACAATGGGCAGTTCTTC
TRBV7-9	TRBJ2-7	few	.	CASSPTSFSYEQYF	TGTGCCAGCAGTCCGACTAGTTTCTCCTACGAGCAGTACTTC
TRBV20-1	TRBJ1-2	.	.	CSASTVGYTF	TGCAGTGCTAGCACAGTGGGCTACACCTTC
TRBV10-3	TRBJ2-5	few	.	CAISQESGTVSRDTQYF	TGTGCCATCAGCCAAGAAAGCGGGACAGTATCAAGAGACACCCAGTACTTC
TRBV29-1	TRBJ2-7	.	TRBD2	CSVEAGGIYEQYF	TGCAGCGTTGAGGCCGGGGGGATCTACGAGCAGTACTTC
TRBV6-8	TRBJ2-5	.	.	CASSYSRHPSTPQETQYF	TGTGCCAGCAGTTACTCGAGACACCCATCCACACCCCAAGAGACCCAGTACTTC
TRBV6-1	TRBJ1-4	few	.	CAARWGANEKLFF	TGTGCCGCCCGTTGGGGAGCTAATGAAAAACTGTTTTTT
TRBV3-1	TRBJ2-1	.	TRBD2	CASSQRLAGGRFADNEQFF	TGTGCCAGCAGCCAGAGACTAGCGGGGGGCCGATTTGCTGACAATGAGCAGTTCTTC
TRBV27	TRBJ2-1	few	.	CASSLPGVPDNEQFF	TGTGCCAGCAGTTTGCCCGGGGTTCCGGACAATGAGCAGTTCTTC
TRBV20-1	TRBJ2-5	.	TRBD1	CSASDRGRNEQYF	TGCAGTGCTTCGGACAGGGGACGGAATGAGCAGTACTTC
TRBV4-1	TRBJ2-3	.	TRBD2	CASSQTSGSSTDTQYF	TGCGCCAGCAGCCAAACTAGCGGTTCTAGCACAGATACGCAGTATTTT
TRBV6-5	TRBJ2-5	.	.	CASSTTVIQETQYF	TGTGCCAGCAGTACCACAGTGATTCAAGAGACCCAGTACTTC
TRBV28	TRBJ2-3	few	TRBD1	CASSFVKGGADTQYF	TGTGCCAGCAGTTTCGTTAAAGGGGGCGCGGATACGCAGTATTTT
TRBV18	TRBJ1-2	.	TRBD1	CASSPVGTGVNDGYTF	TGTGCCAGCTCACCAGTAGGGACAGGGGTTAACGATGGCTACACCTTC
TRBV5-1	TRBJ1-1	few	TRBD1	CASSPWDSNTEAFF	TGCGCCAGCAGCCCATGGGACAGTAACACTGAAGCTTTCTTT